One sample yielded the 10 T cell receptor beta chains listed below, sequenced in a study of blood T cells in healthy people across ages. Primers used in a second PCR of about 7 to 12 cycles were a sample-barcoded 5' primer and a J-beta primer mix. Via MiXCR, TCRdb re-called the 5' RACE reads, giving one row per CDR3 protein. In the table there are roughly 650,000 distinct CDR3 sequences, about 32% of which are singletons. Sequencing was performed on blood. These receptors were collected from a woman aged 80 or over in good health.

This clonotype showed up just a few times. The rearrangement links TRBV6-2 or TRBV6-3 to TRBJ1-1, with D perhaps TRBD1 (6 bases). The CDR3 is 16 amino acids. Trimming stripped 4 bases from V and 1 base from J, with 16 bases between. The germline gives CDR1 MNHEY, CDR2 SVGEGT. Here the CDR3 reads CASSLGASARNTEAFF. CDR3 DNA sequence: TGTGCCAGCAGTTTGGGGGCCTCCGCTAGGAACACTGAAGCTTTCTTT.

This clonotype was counted at least ten times. V gene TRBV6-1 combines with J gene TRBJ2-6; 7 nucleotides match TRBD1. Trimming took 6 bases from V and 6 from J; bases not matched to a gene: 8. CDR3 length: 15 amino acids. CDR1 is MNHNS, CDR2 SASEGT, per germline. CDR3 nucleotides: TGTGCCAGCAGGGGACAGCCACCAGAGGCCAACGTCCTGACTTTC. It codes for CASRGQPPEANVLTF.

This clonotype was counted at least ten times. This chain links TRBV20-1 with TRBJ2-3; 10 bases are a match to TRBD2. Germline V CDR1 and CDR2: DFQATT, SNEGSKA (reference sequence). V was pared by 0 bases and J by 4 bases, with 10 bases of the junction left unmatched. This CDR3 comprises 17 residues. Here the CDR3 DNA reads TGCAGTGCTAGAGACCGGGCAAGCGGGGGGGCGGCAGATACGCAGTATTTT. This sequence encodes CSARDRASGGAADTQYF.

This clonotype was recorded at least ten times. J is TRBJ2-3 and V is TRBV4-3, with a weak D call TRBD1 (6 bases). Trimming pared 1 base from V and 2 bases from J, leaving 16 bases between. Germline assignment: CDR1 LGHNA and CDR2 YSLEER. The CDR3 has 17 residues. The CDR3 DNA reads TGCGCCAGCAGCCAAGCCCTCACAGGGCCACACACAGATACGCAGTATTTT. It translates to CASSQALTGPHTDTQYF.

This clonotype was picked up many times. The J gene is TRBJ2-7, the V gene TRBV25-1, with 7 positions matching TRBD1. The ends lost 2 bases at V and 2 bases at J; junction bases unmatched: 3. Germline assignment: CDR1 MGHDK and CDR2 SYGVNS. This CDR3 is built from 14 residues. The CDR3 is CASSERQGAYEQYF. The CDR3 DNA follows: TGTGCCAGCAGTGAAAGACAGGGTGCCTACGAGCAGTACTTC.

This clonotype was counted many times. V gene TRBV2 combines with J gene TRBJ1-2; TRBD1 agrees at 12 bases. With 7 bases clipped from V and 6 bases from J, the junction kept 6 bases outside the gene matches. CDR1 SNHLY and CDR2 FYNNEI come from the germline V gene. The CDR3 has 14 residues. The CDR3 DNA reads TGTGCCAGCACAGGGACAGGGGGCTCGGATGGCTACACCTTC. It specifies CASTGTGGSDGYTF.

To note about this clonotype: A much larger clonotype is one base distant, so this may be a read error. The V call is TRBV5-1, the J call TRBJ2-3, with D possibly TRBD2 on 6 matching bases. The CDR3 runs to 17 residues. Germline V CDR1 and CDR2: SGHRS, YFSETQ. The chain's CDR3 is CASSLEFGGPSTDTKYF. Written as DNA, the CDR3 is TGCGCCAGCAGCTTGGAATTCGGGGGACCCTCCACAGATACGAAGTATTTT.

This clonotype was counted at least ten times. A read error may explain this, as a much larger clone is one base away. The V and J genes are TRBV9 and TRBJ2-7; 8 positions match TRBD2. CDR1 is SGDLS, CDR2 YYNGEE, per germline. CDR3 size: 13 residues. The CDR3 reads CASRGGGSYEQYF. The CDR3 DNA follows: TGTGCCAGCAGGGGCGGGGGGTCCTATGAGCAGTACTTC.

There are many counts of this clonotype. The V and J genes are TRBV10-3 and TRBJ2-3; D may be TRBD1 (7 bases). Trimming cost V 8 bases and J 0 bases, with 12 bases left between them. Germline V gene lookup returns CDR1 ENHRY and CDR2 SYGVKD. The CDR3 is made up of 14 amino acids. In DNA form, the CDR3 reads TGTGCCATCGGCGGGACAGCCAGCACAGATACGCAGTATTTT. Its protein is CAIGGTASTDTQYF.

This clonotype was picked up many times. The CDR3 DNA reads as TGTGCCAGCAGTTACTCATCGCCGCGGGGCCCACAAGAGACCCAGTACTTC. Translation gives CASSYSSPRGPQETQYF. The V gene is TRBV6-2 or TRBV6-3, the J gene TRBJ2-5, with TRBD2 as a possible D gene (6 bases). CDR1 and CDR2 from the germline V gene are MNHEY and SVGEGT. V lost 0 bases, J lost 2 bases, and 16 bases lay in between. This CDR3 has 17 residues.